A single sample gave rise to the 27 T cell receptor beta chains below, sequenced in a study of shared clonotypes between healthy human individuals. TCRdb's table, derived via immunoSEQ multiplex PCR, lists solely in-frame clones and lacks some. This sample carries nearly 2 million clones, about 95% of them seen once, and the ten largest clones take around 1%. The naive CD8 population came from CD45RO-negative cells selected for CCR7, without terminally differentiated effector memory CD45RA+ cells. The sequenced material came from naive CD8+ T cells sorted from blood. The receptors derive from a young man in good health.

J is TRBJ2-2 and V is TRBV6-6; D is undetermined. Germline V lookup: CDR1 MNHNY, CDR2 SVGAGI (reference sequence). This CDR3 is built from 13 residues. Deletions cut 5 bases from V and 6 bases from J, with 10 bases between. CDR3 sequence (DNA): TGTGCCAGCAGTGACCGGGCTCCCGGGGAGCTGTTTTTT. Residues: CASSDRAPGELFF.

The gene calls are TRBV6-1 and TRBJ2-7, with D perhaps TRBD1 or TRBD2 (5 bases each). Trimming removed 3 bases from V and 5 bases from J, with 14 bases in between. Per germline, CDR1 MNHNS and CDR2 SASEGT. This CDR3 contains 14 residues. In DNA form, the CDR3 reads TGTGCCAGCAGTGACCTGGGGGTTCTCCACGAGCAGTACTTC. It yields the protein CASSDLGVLHEQYF.

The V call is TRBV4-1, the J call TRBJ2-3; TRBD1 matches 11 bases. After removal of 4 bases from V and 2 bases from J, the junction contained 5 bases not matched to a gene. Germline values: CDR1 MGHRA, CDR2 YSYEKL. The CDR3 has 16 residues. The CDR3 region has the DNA TGCGCCAGCAGCCCCGGGACAGGGGGACTCACAGATACGCAGTATTTT. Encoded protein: CASSPGTGGLTDTQYF.

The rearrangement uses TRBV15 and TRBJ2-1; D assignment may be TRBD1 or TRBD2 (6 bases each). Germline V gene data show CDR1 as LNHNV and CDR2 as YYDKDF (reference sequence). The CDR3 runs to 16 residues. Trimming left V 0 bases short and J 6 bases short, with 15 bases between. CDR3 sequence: CATSRDLSGAGNEQFF. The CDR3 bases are TGTGCCACCAGCAGAGATCTTTCGGGGGCAGGCAATGAGCAGTTCTTC. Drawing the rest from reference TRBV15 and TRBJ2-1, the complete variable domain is DAMVIQNPRYQVTQFGKPVTLSCSQTLNHNVMYWYQQKSSQAPKLLFHYYDKDFNNEADTPDNFQSRRPNTSFCFLDIRSPGLGDTAMYLCATSRDLSGAGNEQFFGPGTRLTVL.

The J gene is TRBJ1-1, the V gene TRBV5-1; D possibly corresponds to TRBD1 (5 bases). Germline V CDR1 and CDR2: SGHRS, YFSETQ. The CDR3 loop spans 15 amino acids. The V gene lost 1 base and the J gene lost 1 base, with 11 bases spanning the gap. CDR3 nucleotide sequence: TGCGCCAGCAGCTTGCCTCCGGGGACGAACACTGAAGCTTTCTTT. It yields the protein CASSLPPGTNTEAFF.

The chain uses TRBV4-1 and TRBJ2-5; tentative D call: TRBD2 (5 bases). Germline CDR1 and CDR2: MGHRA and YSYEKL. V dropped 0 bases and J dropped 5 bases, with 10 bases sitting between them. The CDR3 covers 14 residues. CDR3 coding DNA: TGCGCCAGCAGCCAAGACTTTTCGGGGGAGACCCAGTACTTC. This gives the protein CASSQDFSGETQYF.

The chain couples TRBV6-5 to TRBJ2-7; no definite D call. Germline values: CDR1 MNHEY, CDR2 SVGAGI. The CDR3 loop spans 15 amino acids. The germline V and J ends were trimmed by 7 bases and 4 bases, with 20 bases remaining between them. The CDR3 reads CASTSDGAGLYEQYF. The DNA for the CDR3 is TGTGCCAGCACCTCCGACGGAGCCGGATTGTACGAGCAGTACTTC.

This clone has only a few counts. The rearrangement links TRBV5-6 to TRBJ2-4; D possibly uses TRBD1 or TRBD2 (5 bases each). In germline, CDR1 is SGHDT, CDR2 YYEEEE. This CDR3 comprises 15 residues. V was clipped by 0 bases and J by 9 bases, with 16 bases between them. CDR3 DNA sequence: TGTGCCAGCAGCTTGGAACGTTGGGGACCGACCATTCAGTACTTC. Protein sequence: CASSLERWGPTIQYF. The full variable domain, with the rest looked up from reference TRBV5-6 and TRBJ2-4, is DAGVTQSPTHLIKTRGQQVTLRCSPKSGHDTVSWYQQALGQGPQFIFQYYEEEERQRGNFPDRFSGHQFPNYSSELNVNALLLGDSALYLCASSLERWGPTIQYFGAGTRLSVL.

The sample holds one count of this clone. The CDR3 region is CASMTGARANEQYF. CDR3 DNA sequence: TGTGCCAGCATGACCGGTGCCAGAGCAAACGAGCAGTACTTC. The rearrangement joins TRBV28 to TRBJ2-7; no firm D call. Germline CDR1 and CDR2: MDHEN and SYDVKM. V was trimmed by 7 bases and J by 5 bases, leaving 18 bases between them. The CDR3 is 14 residues long.

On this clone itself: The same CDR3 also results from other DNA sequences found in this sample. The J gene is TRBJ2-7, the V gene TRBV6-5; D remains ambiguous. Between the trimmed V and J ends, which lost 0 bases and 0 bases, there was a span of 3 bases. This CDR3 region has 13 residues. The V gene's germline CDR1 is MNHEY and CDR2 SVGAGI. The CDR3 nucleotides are TGTGCCAGCAGTTACTCCCCCTCCTACGAGCAGTACTTC. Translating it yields CASSYSPSYEQYF.

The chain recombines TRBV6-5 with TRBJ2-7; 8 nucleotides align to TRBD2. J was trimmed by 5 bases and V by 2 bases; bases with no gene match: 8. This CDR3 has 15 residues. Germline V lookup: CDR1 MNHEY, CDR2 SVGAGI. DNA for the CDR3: TGTGCCAGCAGTTACATGAGCGGGAGTCTGAACGAGCAGTACTTC. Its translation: CASSYMSGSLNEQYF.

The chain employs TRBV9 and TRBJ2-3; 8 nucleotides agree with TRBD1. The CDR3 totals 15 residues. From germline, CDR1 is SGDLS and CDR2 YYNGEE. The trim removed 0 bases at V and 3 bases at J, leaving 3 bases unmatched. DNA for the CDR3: TGTGCCAGCAGCGTAGAACGGACAGGGACAGATACGCAGTATTTT. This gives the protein CASSVERTGTDTQYF.

The CDR3 DNA follows: TGTGCCAGCAGCGTAACCCCTGCCGGAGGACAGTCGGTGCAGTTCTTC. Translated: CASSVTPAGGQSVQFF. This chain connects TRBV9 to TRBJ2-1; tentative D call: TRBD1 (6 bases). Trimming took off 1 base at V and 12 bases at J, with 23 bases between the two ends. Germline V gene data show CDR1 as SGDLS and CDR2 as YYNGEE. The CDR3 is 16 amino acids.

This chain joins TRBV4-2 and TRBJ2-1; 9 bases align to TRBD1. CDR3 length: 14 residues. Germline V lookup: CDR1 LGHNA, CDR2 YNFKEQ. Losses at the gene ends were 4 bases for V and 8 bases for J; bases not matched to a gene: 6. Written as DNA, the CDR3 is TGTGCCAGCAGCCTCGAGGACAGGGGCGATGAGCAGTTCTTC. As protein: CASSLEDRGDEQFF.

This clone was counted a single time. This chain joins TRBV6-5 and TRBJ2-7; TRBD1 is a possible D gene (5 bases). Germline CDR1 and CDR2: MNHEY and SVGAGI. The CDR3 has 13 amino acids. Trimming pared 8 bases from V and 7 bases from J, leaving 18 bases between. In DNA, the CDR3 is TGTGCCAGCCAGGGCCCCCCCCTGGAAGAGCAGTACTTC. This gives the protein CASQGPPLEEQYF.

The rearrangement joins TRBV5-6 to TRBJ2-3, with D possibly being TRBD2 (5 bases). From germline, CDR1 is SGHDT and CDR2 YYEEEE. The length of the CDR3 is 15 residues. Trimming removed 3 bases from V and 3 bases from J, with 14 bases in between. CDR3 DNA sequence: TGTGCCAGCAGCTGGACTCCCAGACCGACAGATACGCAGTATTTT. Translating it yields CASSWTPRPTDTQYF.

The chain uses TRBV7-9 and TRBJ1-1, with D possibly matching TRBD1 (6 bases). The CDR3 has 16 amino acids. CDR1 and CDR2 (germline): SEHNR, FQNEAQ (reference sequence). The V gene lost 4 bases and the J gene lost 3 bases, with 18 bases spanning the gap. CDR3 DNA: TGTGCCAGCAGCTCCCTCATTAGGGGGTTGGACACTGAAGCTTTCTTT. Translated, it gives CASSSLIRGLDTEAFF.

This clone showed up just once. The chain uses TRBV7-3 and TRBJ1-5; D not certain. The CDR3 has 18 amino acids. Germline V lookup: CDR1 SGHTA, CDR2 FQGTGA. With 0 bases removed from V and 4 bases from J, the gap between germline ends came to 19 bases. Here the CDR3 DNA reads TGTGCCAGCAGCTTAACGGTCTGTGCGTGGCTTCCGAATCAGCCCCAGCATTTT. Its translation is CASSLTVCAWLPNQPQHF.

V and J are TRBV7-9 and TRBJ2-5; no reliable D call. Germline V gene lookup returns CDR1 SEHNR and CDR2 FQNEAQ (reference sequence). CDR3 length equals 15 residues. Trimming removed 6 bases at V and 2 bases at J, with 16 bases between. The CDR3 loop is CASRAAGRQQETQYF. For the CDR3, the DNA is TGTGCCAGCAGGGCAGCAGGACGGCAGCAAGAGACCCAGTACTTC.

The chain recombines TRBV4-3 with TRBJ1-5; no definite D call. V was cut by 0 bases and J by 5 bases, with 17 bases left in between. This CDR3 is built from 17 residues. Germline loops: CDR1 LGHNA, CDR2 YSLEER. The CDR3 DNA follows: TGCGCCAGCAGCCAAGATTGGGAACACGAGGGCTATCAGCCCCAGCATTTT. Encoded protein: CASSQDWEHEGYQPQHF.

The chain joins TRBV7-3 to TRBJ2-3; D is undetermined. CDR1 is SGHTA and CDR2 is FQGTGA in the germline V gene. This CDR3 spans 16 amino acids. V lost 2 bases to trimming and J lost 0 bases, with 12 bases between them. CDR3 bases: TGTGCCAGCAGCTTAGTCGCCACCACCAGCACAGATACGCAGTATTTT. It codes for CASSLVATTSTDTQYF.

CDR3 sequence reads: CASSQRQGTIYF. In nucleotides, the CDR3 is TGCGCCAGCAGCCAGCGCCAGGGAACCATATATTTT. The V and J genes are TRBV4-3 and TRBJ1-3; weak D call: TRBD1 (5 bases). Germline CDR1 reads LGHNA; CDR2 reads YSLEER. The V gene lost 3 bases and the J gene lost 10 bases, with 10 bases spanning the gap. The CDR3 has 12 amino acids.

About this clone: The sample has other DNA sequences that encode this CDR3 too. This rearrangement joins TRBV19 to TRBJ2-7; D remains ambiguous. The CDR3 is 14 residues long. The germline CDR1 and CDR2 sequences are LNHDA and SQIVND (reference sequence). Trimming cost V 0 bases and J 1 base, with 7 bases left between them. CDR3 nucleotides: TGTGCCAGTAGTATAGACCAGGAATCCTACGAGCAGTACTTC. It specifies CASSIDQESYEQYF.

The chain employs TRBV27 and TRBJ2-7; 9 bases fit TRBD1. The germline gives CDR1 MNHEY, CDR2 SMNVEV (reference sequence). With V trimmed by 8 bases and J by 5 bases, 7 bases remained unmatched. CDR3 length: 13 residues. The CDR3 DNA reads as TGTGCCAGCCGTGGACAGGGGCGCGACGAGCAGTACTTC. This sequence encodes CASRGQGRDEQYF.

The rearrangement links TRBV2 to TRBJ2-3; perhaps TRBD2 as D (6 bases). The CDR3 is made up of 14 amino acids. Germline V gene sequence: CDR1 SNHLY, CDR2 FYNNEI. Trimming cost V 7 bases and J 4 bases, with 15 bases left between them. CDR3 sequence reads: CASIEGGEPDTQYF. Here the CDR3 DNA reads TGTGCCAGCATCGAGGGCGGGGAGCCAGATACGCAGTATTTT.

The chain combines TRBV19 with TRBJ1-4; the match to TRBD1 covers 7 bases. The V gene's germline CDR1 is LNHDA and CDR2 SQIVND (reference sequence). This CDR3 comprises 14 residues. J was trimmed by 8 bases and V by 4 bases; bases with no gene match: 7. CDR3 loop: CASSTPGTEEKLFF. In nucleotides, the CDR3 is TGTGCCAGTAGTACTCCCGGGACAGAAGAAAAACTGTTTTTT.

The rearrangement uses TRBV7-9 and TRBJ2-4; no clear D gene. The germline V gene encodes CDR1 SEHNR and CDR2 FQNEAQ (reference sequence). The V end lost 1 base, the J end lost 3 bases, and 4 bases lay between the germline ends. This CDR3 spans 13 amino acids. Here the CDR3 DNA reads TGTGCCAGCAGCTTAGGGAACAAAAACATTCAGTACTTC. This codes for CASSLGNKNIQYF.